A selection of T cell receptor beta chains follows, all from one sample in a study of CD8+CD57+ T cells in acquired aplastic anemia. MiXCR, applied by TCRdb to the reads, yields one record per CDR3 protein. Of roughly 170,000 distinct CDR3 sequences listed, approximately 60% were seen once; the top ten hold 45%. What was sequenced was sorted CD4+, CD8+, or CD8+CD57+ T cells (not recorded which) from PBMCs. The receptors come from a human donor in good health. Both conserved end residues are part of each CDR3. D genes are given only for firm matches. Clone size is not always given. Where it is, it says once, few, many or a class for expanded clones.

DNA: TGTGCCAGTAACGGCGGATACTATGGCTACACCTTC
CDR3: CASNGGYYGYTF
size: .
J: TRBJ1-2
V: TRBV19
D: .

DNA: TGTGCCAGCAGTGACGGGGGGTGGACTACGATTTCCGAAGAGGCCCAGTACTTC
CDR3: CASSDGGWTTISEEAQYF
size: once
J: TRBJ2-5
V: TRBV25-1
D: TRBD2

DNA: TGTGCCAGCATTGATGGATCCTATGAGCAGTTGTTC
CDR3: CASIDGSYEQLF
size: .
J: TRBJ2-1
V: TRBV2
D: .

DNA: TGCAGTGTTCACAGGGGGTGGGGGAATCAGCCCCAGCATTTT
CDR3: CSVHRGWGNQPQHF
size: .
J: TRBJ1-5
V: TRBV20-1
D: TRBD1

DNA: TGTACCAGCAGCTTATATCAGGGCACAGATACGCAGTATTTT
CDR3: CTSSLYQGTDTQYF
size: .
J: TRBJ2-3
V: TRBV7-9
D: .

DNA: TGTGCCAGCAGTTTACAGACAGGGGGGACCTACGAGCAGTACTTC
CDR3: CASSLQTGGTYEQYF
size: many
J: TRBJ2-7
V: TRBV28
D: TRBD1

DNA: TGTGCCAGCAGTGAGCAAGGACTAGCGACAGATACGCAGTATTTT
CDR3: CASSEQGLATDTQYF
size: .
J: TRBJ2-3
V: TRBV2
D: TRBD2

DNA: TGCAGCGCCACCTTTGCGCCGGGACAGGGAGTGGAAGAGCAGTACTTC
CDR3: CSATFAPGQGVEEQYF
size: .
J: TRBJ2-7
V: TRBV29-1
D: TRBD1

DNA: TGTGCCAGCAGCCCCCTATCGGCCTCCTACGAGCAGTACTTC
CDR3: CASSPLSASYEQYF
size: .
J: TRBJ2-7
V: TRBV7-2
D: .

DNA: TGCAGTGCTAGTCTAGCGGGAAACACCGGGGAGCTGTTTTTT
CDR3: CSASLAGNTGELFF
size: .
J: TRBJ2-2
V: TRBV20-1
D: TRBD2

DNA: TGTGCCAGCAGCTTCCCTTCGGGACTAGCTACCTACGAGCAGTACTTC
CDR3: CASSFPSGLATYEQYF
size: .
J: TRBJ2-7
V: TRBV7-8
D: TRBD2

DNA: TGCAGTGCTAGACCGGAATGGGGTGAGACCCAGTACTTC
CDR3: CSARPEWGETQYF
size: .
J: TRBJ2-5
V: TRBV20-1
D: .

DNA: TGTGCCAGCAGCCGTCTGGTAGAGACCCAGTACTTC
CDR3: CASSRLVETQYF
size: medium-sized
J: TRBJ2-5
V: TRBV14
D: .

DNA: TGTGCCAGCAGCTTATTGACAGGGGCGATGAACACTGAAGCTTTCTTT
CDR3: CASSLLTGAMNTEAFF
size: many
J: TRBJ1-1
V: TRBV7-8
D: TRBD1

DNA: TGTGCCAGCATCATGGCCTCTGGGGCCAACGCCCTGACTTTC
CDR3: CASIMASGANALTF
size: once
J: TRBJ2-6
V: TRBV7-9
D: .

DNA: TGCAGCGTTGAAGATGGGGACGAGGCCGGGACAGCAGCCAACTATGGCTACACCTTC
CDR3: CSVEDGDEAGTAANYGYTF
size: .
J: TRBJ1-2
V: TRBV29-1
D: TRBD1

DNA: TGTGCCAGCGGCGTAGAAGACAATGAGCAGTTCTTC
CDR3: CASGVEDNEQFF
size: .
J: TRBJ2-1
V: TRBV9
D: .

DNA: TGTGCCAGCAGCCACTCACAGGGGAGGACCTACGAGCAGTACTTC
CDR3: CASSHSQGRTYEQYF
size: .
J: TRBJ2-7
V: TRBV11-2
D: .

DNA: TGCAGTGCTAGAACAGGGGACACTGAAGCTTTCTTT
CDR3: CSARTGDTEAFF
size: many
J: TRBJ1-1
V: TRBV20-1
D: TRBD1

DNA: TGTGCCAGCAGCTTAGATTGGCTAGCGGGAGGTATTTCCTACAATGAGCAGTTCTTC
CDR3: CASSLDWLAGGISYNEQFF
size: few
J: TRBJ2-1
V: TRBV11-2
D: TRBD2

DNA: TGCAGCGTTGAAGAGAACCTGAACACTGAAGCTTTCTTT
CDR3: CSVEENLNTEAFF
size: .
J: TRBJ1-1
V: TRBV29-1
D: .

DNA: TGTGCCAGCAGTTATATGGTCGGGAACACCGGGGAGCTGTTTTTT
CDR3: CASSYMVGNTGELFF
size: .
J: TRBJ2-2
V: TRBV27
D: .

DNA: TGTGCCATCAGCCCGGACAGGGTGGGCGAGCAGTTCTTC
CDR3: CAISPDRVGEQFF
size: .
J: TRBJ2-1
V: TRBV10-3
D: TRBD1